This TCR beta chain emerged from a study of blood T cell repertoires in COVID-19. This clone was seen only a few times. Only in-frame clones appear in the TCRdb table, and some are missing; sequencing was by immunoSEQ multiplex PCR. The repertoire includes about 140,000 clones, approximately 80% of them detected once, and around 17% sits in the top ten. Germline CDR1 reads SGHTS; CDR2 reads YDEGEE. The CDR3 is made up of 15 amino acids. The V and J ends lost 4 bases and 4 bases respectively, with 17 bases between them. The TCR originated in a man between 45 and 60 years old with acute or convalescent COVID-19. Sequencing was done on a sample of peripheral blood. This chain connects TRBV5-8 to TRBJ1-2; D perhaps matches TRBD1 (6 bases). The CDR3 loop is CASSLRIGQPYGYTF. The CDR3, as DNA: TGTGCCAGCAGCCTAAGAATCGGACAGCCCTATGGCTACACCTTC.